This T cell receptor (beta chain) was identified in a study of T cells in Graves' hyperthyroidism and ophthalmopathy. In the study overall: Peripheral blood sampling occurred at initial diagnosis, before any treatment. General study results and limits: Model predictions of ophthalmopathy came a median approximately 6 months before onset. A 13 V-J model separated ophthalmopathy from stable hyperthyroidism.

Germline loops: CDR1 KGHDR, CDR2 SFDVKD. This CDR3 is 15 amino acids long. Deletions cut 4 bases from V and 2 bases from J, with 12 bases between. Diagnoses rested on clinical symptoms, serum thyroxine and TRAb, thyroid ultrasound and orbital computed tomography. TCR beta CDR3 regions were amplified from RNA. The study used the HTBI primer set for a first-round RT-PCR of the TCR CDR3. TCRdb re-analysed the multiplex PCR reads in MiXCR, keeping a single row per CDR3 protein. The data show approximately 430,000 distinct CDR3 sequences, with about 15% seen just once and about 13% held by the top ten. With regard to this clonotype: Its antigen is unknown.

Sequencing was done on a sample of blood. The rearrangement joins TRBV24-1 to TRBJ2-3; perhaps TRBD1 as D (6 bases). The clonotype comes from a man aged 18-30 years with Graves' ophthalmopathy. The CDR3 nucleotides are TGTGCCACCAGTGACCCGGGACAAAACACAGATACGCAGTATTTT. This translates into CATSDPGQNTDTQYF.